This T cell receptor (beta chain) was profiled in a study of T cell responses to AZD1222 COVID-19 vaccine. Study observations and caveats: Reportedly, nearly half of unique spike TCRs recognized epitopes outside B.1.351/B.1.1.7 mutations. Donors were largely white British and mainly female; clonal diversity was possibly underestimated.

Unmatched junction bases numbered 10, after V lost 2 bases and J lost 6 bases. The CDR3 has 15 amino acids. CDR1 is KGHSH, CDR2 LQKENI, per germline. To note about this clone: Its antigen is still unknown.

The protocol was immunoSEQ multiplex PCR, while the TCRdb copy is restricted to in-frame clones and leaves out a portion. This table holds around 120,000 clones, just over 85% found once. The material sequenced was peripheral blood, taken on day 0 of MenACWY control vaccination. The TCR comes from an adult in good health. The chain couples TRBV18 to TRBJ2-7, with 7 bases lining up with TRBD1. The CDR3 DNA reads TGTGCCAGCTCACCATTGCCACAGGGGTCTAGCGAGCAGTACTTC. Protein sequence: CASSPLPQGSSEQYF.